Listed below are T cell receptor beta chains from one sample, sequenced in a study of PD-1 blockade in classical Hodgkin lymphoma. Assay: immunoSEQ multiplex PCR; the TCRdb copy retains only in-frame clones and omits some. The table lists about 75,000 clones, roughly 91% of them singletons, with 6.5% to 8% in the top ten. The sequencing used peripheral blood mononuclear cells (PBMCs), collected at baseline. These receptors were obtained from a human donor with classical Hodgkin lymphoma. CDR3s leave out the opening cysteine and the closing phenylalanine or tryptophan.

>TRBV6-1
ASSEPGGMYEQY
>TRBV7-9
ASSTSESSYNEQF
>TRBV11-3
ASSLVGMVGNNEQF
>TRBV5-1
ASSAEDRDYGYT
>TRBV30
AWTPGANSNQPQH
>TRBV2
ASIPSGGSIEQF
>TRBV2
ASSEQGGRLYEQY
>TRBV6-6
ASSYGQGDNYGYT
>TRBV12-5
ASGLPAGASTDTQY
>TRBV29-1
SVFGTGAYEQY
>TRBV6-1
ASSRDRGRREAF
>TRBV6-6
ASDKGDTQY
>TRBV7-6
ASSHPTGTGAYEQY
>TRBV6-4
ASSDSMGGGTEAF
>TRBV10-2
ASSESGQGGRGYGYT
>TRBV27
ASSLGLAANEQF
>TRBV5-1
ASSQTSGAADTQY
>TRBV7-6
ASRLAGVNEQF
>TRBV7-8
ASSRHRDRGYTEAF
>TRBV9
ASSVGLAGGRYNEQF
>TRBV7-8
ASSLTVTGELF
>TRBV5-1
ASSYTWGGTEAF
>TRBV5-4
ASSSDLLGTGFNYGYT
>TRBV27
ASHRVAEPQH
>TRBV10-1
ASSESVDIRGAV
>TRBV30
AWSPGQAGKGKLF
>TRBV7-2
ASSYGTSVRGDEQF
>TRBV28
AIQPAVTGELF
>TRBV28
ASEGPAFYEQY